Below, one TCR beta chain is given with its context. These data come from a study of Ad26.COV2.S vaccination and SARS-CoV-2 variants. Looking at the study overall: Intramuscular Ad26.COV2.S at 5x10^10 or 1x10^11 viral particles.

TCRdb's table, derived via immunoSEQ multiplex PCR, lists solely in-frame clones and lacks some. The sample includes around 300,000 clones, 75% to 90% seen only once; the top ten take around 5%. Treatment in this sample: approximately 18 received Ad26.COV2.S at low or high dose, single or two shots; about 5 received placebo; per-sample allocation not given. Specimen acquisition occurred on day 63 following the initial vaccine or placebo injection. Boston supplied an adult donor aged 18-55 years. Deletions cut 5 bases from V and 0 bases from J, with 6 bases between. The V gene's germline CDR1 is SGHDT and CDR2 YYEEEE. This CDR3 contains 13 residues.

The chain has TRBV5-6 and TRBJ2-1; D uncertain. The sequence came from a person between 18 and 65 years old who received the Ad26.COV2.S COVID-19 vaccine or a placebo. Sequences were derived from peripheral blood, sampled in a trial of Ad26.COV2.S vaccine versus placebo. CDR3 sequence reads: CASSQSSYNEQFF. CDR3 DNA sequence: TGTGCCAGCAGTCAGAGCTCCTACAATGAGCAGTTCTTC.